This is a list of T cell receptor beta chains from one sample in a study of response to subunit inactivated influenza vaccine. TCRdb reprocessed the RT-PCR reads via MiXCR and lists one record per CDR3 protein. The repertoire holds around 520,000 distinct CDR3 sequences, roughly 23% seen once, with less than 2.5% in the top ten. The sequencing used CD4+ T cells sorted from PBMCs, collected around 5 days after vaccination. The receptors were gathered from a man aged 45-60 years who received an inactivated influenza vaccine. The CDR3 runs from the conserved cysteine through the conserved F or W. The D gene is left open where the match is weak. Part of the rows lack a size; the others show once, few, many or a class for expanded clones.

abundance,j_gene,v_gene,d_gene,CDR3nt,CDR3aa
-,TRBJ1-5,TRBV5-1,-,TGCGCCAGCCGCGACGGGAGCCCAAATCAGCCCCAGCATTTT,CASRDGSPNQPQHF
few,TRBJ2-3,TRBV4-1,-,TGCGCCAGCAGCCAAGACAGCACGGGGTCCCCCGATACGCAGTATTTT,CASSQDSTGSPDTQYF
-,TRBJ2-3,TRBV5-1,TRBD2,TGCGCCAGCAGCCCCGCGCTAGCGGGTACGCAGTATTTT,CASSPALAGTQYF
-,TRBJ2-1,TRBV5-1,-,TGCGCCAGCAGCCCCTCTATACCTCCGATGGCTGAGCAGTTCTTC,CASSPSIPPMAEQFF
-,TRBJ2-7,TRBV6-5,-,TGTGCCAGCAGTTACTTGCCGAGAGGTAGCTACGAGCAGTACTTC,CASSYLPRGSYEQYF
few,TRBJ2-7,TRBV20-1,TRBD1,TGCAGTGCTAGAGATATTGGACAGGGGTCTTATGCCTACGAGCAGTACTTC,CSARDIGQGSYAYEQYF
few,TRBJ2-3,TRBV7-2,-,TGTGCCAGCAGGGGCCTTACAGATACGCAGTATTTT,CASRGLTDTQYF
-,TRBJ1-5,TRBV28,TRBD1,TGTGCCAGCAATCTTCTGAACAGGGGCACCCTCAACAATCAGCCCCAGCATTTT,CASNLLNRGTLNNQPQHF
-,TRBJ2-1,TRBV24-1,TRBD2,TGTGCCACCAGTGCCTCAGGGACTAGCGGGAGGTTCCACAATGAGCAGTTCTTC,CATSASGTSGRFHNEQFF
-,TRBJ2-5,TRBV30,-,TGTGCCTGGAGTGTAGTCGGGAGAGAGACCCAGTACTTC,CAWSVVGRETQYF
many,TRBJ2-7,TRBV18,TRBD1,TGTGCCAGCTCACCCGGGACAGCCTACGAGCAGTACTTC,CASSPGTAYEQYF
-,TRBJ2-1,TRBV6-2/TRBV6-3,TRBD2,TGTGCCGCGGGGGGGGCCTACAATGAGCAGTTCTTC,CAAGGAYNEQFF
few,TRBJ2-2,TRBV12-3/TRBV12-4,TRBD1,TGTGCCAGCAGGATACAGGGGGCAACCGGGGAGCTGTTTTTT,CASRIQGATGELFF
few,TRBJ1-2,TRBV9,TRBD1,TGTGCCAGCAGCGTCGACAGGGGGCTCGGAGGCTACACCTTC,CASSVDRGLGGYTF
-,TRBJ2-2,TRBV9,-,TGTGCCAGCAGCCCACTGAACGGGGAGCTGTTTTTT,CASSPLNGELFF
-,TRBJ2-1,TRBV6-1,-,TGTGCCAGCAGCCATCCTCAAGGATCCAATGAGCAGTTCTTC,CASSHPQGSNEQFF
-,TRBJ2-7,TRBV5-5,-,TGTGCCAGCAGGGCGAACCCCAGAACCGAGCAGTACTTC,CASRANPRTEQYF
many,TRBJ2-5,TRBV29-1,-,TGCAGCGCACGTCGGGGACACCAAGAGACCCAGTACTTC,CSARRGHQETQYF
few,TRBJ2-7,TRBV5-6,-,TGTGCCAGCAGCTTATGGATTAGGCCGTACTCCCTAGACGAGCAGTACTTC,CASSLWIRPYSLDEQYF
few,TRBJ1-1,TRBV5-1,TRBD1,TGCGCCAGCAGCTCGGACAGGGCATTAGTGAGGAACACTGAAGCTTTCTTT,CASSSDRALVRNTEAFF
many,TRBJ2-1,TRBV20-1,-,TGCAGTGCTGAGGGAGGCGGCTCCTACAATGAGCAGTTCTTC,CSAEGGGSYNEQFF
-,TRBJ1-5,TRBV5-1,TRBD1,TGCGCCAGCAGCTCTGGACAGGGAAATAGCAATCAGCCCCAGCATTTT,CASSSGQGNSNQPQHF
-,TRBJ1-2,TRBV7-9,-,TGTGCCAGCAGCGAACGGGTGACCGGGGGCTACACCTTC,CASSERVTGGYTF
-,TRBJ1-4,TRBV21-1,-,TGTGCCAGCAGCAACCGGGACAGGGGGCGGGGTGAAAAACTGTTTTTT,CASSNRDRGRGEKLFF
-,TRBJ2-5,TRBV7-9,TRBD2,TGTGCCAGCAGCGGAGGACTAGCGGGAGCGGAGACCCAGTACTTC,CASSGGLAGAETQYF
many,TRBJ2-6,TRBV12-3/TRBV12-4,-,TGTGCCAGCAGCTTCTCTGGGGCCAACGTCCTGACTTTC,CASSFSGANVLTF
-,TRBJ2-5,TRBV29-1,TRBD2,TGCAGCGCCGGTGGGACTAGCGGCCAAGAGACCCAGTACTTC,CSAGGTSGQETQYF
-,TRBJ2-1,TRBV21-1,-,TGTGCCAGCAGCAAAGTGAGGGACAGGGAATGTAGGAATGAGCAGTTCTTC,CASSKVRDRECRNEQFF
-,TRBJ1-6,TRBV12-3/TRBV12-4,TRBD1,TGTGCCAGCAGTTTTTCAAACAGGGGTGTTTCACCCCTCCACTTT,CASSFSNRGVSPLHF
-,TRBJ2-1,TRBV9,TRBD2,TGTGCCAGCAGCGTAGCAACTAGCGGAAGCAATGAGCAGTTCTTC,CASSVATSGSNEQFF
-,TRBJ2-3,TRBV7-2,-,TGTGCCAGCTCTCCGGGACTGGGGTCGAGTACGCAGTATTTT,CASSPGLGSSTQYF
-,TRBJ2-7,TRBV12-3/TRBV12-4,-,TGTGCCAGCTCGGGCGGCAACAGTTACGAGCAGTACTTC,CASSGGNSYEQYF
many,TRBJ2-1,TRBV20-1,TRBD2,TGCAGTGCTAGAGATTTAAAGCGGGAGCTAAGCAATGAGCAGTTCTTC,CSARDLKRELSNEQFF
few,TRBJ2-2,TRBV30,TRBD1,TGTGCCTGGAGTGGGAAAAAAGGACAGGGCACCGGGGAGCTGTTTTTT,CAWSGKKGQGTGELFF
-,TRBJ2-3,TRBV28,-,TGTGCCAGCAGTCGGGCCGGGACGCCCTTTGTGGATACGCAGTATTTT,CASSRAGTPFVDTQYF
once,TRBJ1-3,TRBV5-1,-,TGCGCCAGCAGCGAGACAGGATTCTCTGGAAACACCATATATTTT,CASSETGFSGNTIYF